This passage covers 11 T cell receptor beta chains from one sample sequenced in a study of blood T cells in healthy people across ages. It was with a sample-barcoded 5' primer and a J-beta primer mix that a second PCR of about 6 to 12 cycles was run. TCRdb ran MiXCR on the 5' RACE reads and lists one entry per CDR3 protein. This table holds fewer than 2 million distinct CDR3 sequences, about two fifths found once. Sequencing was performed on blood. The receptors here all came from a human donor in good health.

The J gene is TRBJ2-4, the V gene TRBV6-1; 8 nucleotides agree with TRBD1. The tail of the sequence fits TRBJ2-7 better, so the J call may be wrong. The CDR3 runs to 14 residues. Germline assignment: CDR1 MNHNS and CDR2 SASEGT. The DNA for the CDR3 is TGTGCCAGCACCCGAGGACAGGGAGTCTACGAGCAGTACTTC. Amino acids: CASTRGQGVYEQYF.

This chain uses TRBV29-1 with TRBJ2-2; 7 nucleotides agree with TRBD1. The CDR3 has 16 residues. The V gene's germline CDR1 is SQVTM and CDR2 ANQGSEA. The V segment lost 3 bases and the J segment 2 bases; nucleotides outside the gene matches: 9. CDR3 DNA sequence: TGCAGCGTTGACGTCCCCGGACAGGAAAACACCGGGGAGCTGTTTTTT. Protein: CSVDVPGQENTGELFF.

The table lists this clonotype with many counts. The CDR3 sequence is CASSYLEEQYF. DNA for the CDR3: TGTGCCAGCAGTTACTTGGAGGAGCAGTACTTC. The V call is TRBV6-5, the J call TRBJ2-7; unclear D gene. The CDR3 runs 11 residues. Germline CDR1 reads MNHEY; CDR2 reads SVGAGI. The V end was cut by 1 base, the J end by 7 bases, with 5 bases between.

The sample holds one count of this clonotype. The V gene is TRBV29-1, the J gene TRBJ2-5; unclear D gene. This CDR3 is 11 amino acids long. Trimming took 5 bases from V and 5 from J, leaving 9 bases between them. Germline CDR1 SQVTM, CDR2 ANQGSEA. The DNA for the CDR3 is TGCAGCGTTTCGGCGGACGAGACCCAGTACTTC. Its protein product is CSVSADETQYF. The full variable domain, rest sourced from reference TRBV29-1 and TRBJ2-5, is SAVISQKPSRDICQRGTSLTIQCQVDSQVTMMFWYRQQPGQSLTLIATANQGSEATYESGFVIDKFPISRPNLTFSTLTVSNMSPEDSSIYLCSVSADETQYFGPGTRLLVL.

The chain joins TRBV3-1 to TRBJ2-5; D is possibly TRBD1 or TRBD2 (5 bases each). Trimming shortened V by 1 base and J by 5 bases, and 20 bases separated the two germline ends. The CDR3 consists of 17 residues. CDR1 is LGHDT and CDR2 is YNNKEL in the germline V gene (reference sequence). The CDR3 region has the DNA TGTGCCAGCAGCCAAGGTTTGAGGGGCCGGGATTTGGAGACCCAGTACTTC. Translation gives CASSQGLRGRDLETQYF.

This clonotype has more than one count but fewer than ten. The chain recombines TRBV6-2 or TRBV6-3 with TRBJ2-1; 14 bases map to TRBD2. This CDR3 comprises 18 residues. Germline V gene lookup returns CDR1 MNHEY and CDR2 SVGEGT. Trimming removed 5 bases from V and 8 bases from J; junction bases left unmatched: 14. CDR3 loop: CASSKPGTSGGNMHEQFF. In DNA form, the CDR3 reads TGTGCCAGCAGTAAACCCGGGACTAGCGGGGGAAATATGCATGAGCAGTTCTTC.

The V call is TRBV12-3 or TRBV12-4, the J call TRBJ2-1; 8 bases align to TRBD2. The better agreement between TRBJ2-7 and the DNA end casts doubt on the J call. The CDR3 runs to 15 residues. CDR3 loop: CASSLRGASYNEQYF. CDR3 coding DNA: TGTGCCAGCAGTTTGCGGGGGGCCTCCTACAATGAGCAGTACTTC.

The sample holds many counts of this clonotype. The V call is TRBV20-1, the J call TRBJ2-5; D remains unclear. CDR3 length equals 13 residues. The V gene lost 5 bases and the J gene lost 1 base, with 11 bases spanning the gap. CDR1 is DFQATT, CDR2 SNEGSKA, per germline (reference sequence). This CDR3 is CSAPDGRQETQYF. In nucleotides, the CDR3 is TGCAGTGCTCCGGACGGACGCCAAGAGACCCAGTACTTC.

Only a few counts were recorded for this clonotype. The gene calls are TRBV20-1 and TRBJ2-1, with D possibly matching TRBD2 (5 bases). The V gene lost 3 bases and the J gene lost 2 bases, with 11 bases spanning the gap. CDR3 length equals 14 residues. The germline gives CDR1 DFQATT, CDR2 SNEGSKA (reference sequence). CDR3 in amino acids: CSASKAAPYNEQFF. CDR3 nucleotide sequence: TGCAGTGCTAGTAAAGCGGCCCCCTACAATGAGCAGTTCTTC.

This clonotype was recorded a few times. The V call is TRBV4-1, the J call TRBJ2-7, with TRBD2 matching over 7 bases. There are 13 residues in the CDR3. The V gene's germline CDR1 is MGHRA and CDR2 YSYEKL. Trimming at V came to 3 bases and at J to 5 bases, leaving 4 bases not matched to a gene. The DNA for the CDR3 is TGCGCCAGCAGCCACCTGACTAGCCACGAGCAGTACTTC. Its translation: CASSHLTSHEQYF.

The CDR3 here is CASSLHPPGQLNEKLFF. The CDR3 DNA follows: TGTGCCAGCAGTTTACACCCCCCCGGACAACTAAATGAAAAACTGTTTTTT. The genes are TRBV28 and TRBJ1-4; tentative D call: TRBD1 (5 bases). V shed 2 bases and J shed 5 bases, with 18 bases lying between them. Germline loops: CDR1 MDHEN, CDR2 SYDVKM. CDR3 length: 17 residues.